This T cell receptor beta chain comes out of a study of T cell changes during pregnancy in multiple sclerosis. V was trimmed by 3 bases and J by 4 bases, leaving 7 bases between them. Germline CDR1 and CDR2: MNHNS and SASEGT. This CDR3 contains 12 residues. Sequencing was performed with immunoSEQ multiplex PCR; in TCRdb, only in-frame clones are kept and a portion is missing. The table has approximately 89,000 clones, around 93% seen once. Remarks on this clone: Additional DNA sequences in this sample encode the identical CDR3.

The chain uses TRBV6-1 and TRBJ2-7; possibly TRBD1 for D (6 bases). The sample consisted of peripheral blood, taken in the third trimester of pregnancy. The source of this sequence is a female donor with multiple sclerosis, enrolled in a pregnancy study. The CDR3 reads CASSDRGYEQYF. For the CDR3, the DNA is TGTGCCAGCAGTGACAGGGGATACGAGCAGTACTTC.